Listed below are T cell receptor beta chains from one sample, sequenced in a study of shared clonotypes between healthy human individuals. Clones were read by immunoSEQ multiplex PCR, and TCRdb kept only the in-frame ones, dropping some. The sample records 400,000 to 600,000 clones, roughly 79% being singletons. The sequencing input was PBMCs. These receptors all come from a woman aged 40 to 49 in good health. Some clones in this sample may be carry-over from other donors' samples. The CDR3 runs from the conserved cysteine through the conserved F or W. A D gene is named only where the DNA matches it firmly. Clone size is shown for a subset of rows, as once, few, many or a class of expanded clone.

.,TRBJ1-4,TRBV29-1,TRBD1,CSVQPGQDNEKLFF,TGCAGCGTTCAACCGGGACAGGATAATGAAAAACTGTTTTTT
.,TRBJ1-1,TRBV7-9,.,CASSLGINTEAFF,TGTGCCAGCAGCTTAGGGATAAACACTGAAGCTTTCTTT
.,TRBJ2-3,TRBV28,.,CASLRPSTDTQYF,TGTGCCAGCTTGAGGCCCTCCACAGATACGCAGTATTTT
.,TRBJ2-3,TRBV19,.,CASSIPGRTPQYF,TGTGCCAGTAGTATACCTGGTAGGACTCCGCAGTATTTT
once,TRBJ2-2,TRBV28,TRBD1,CASTGGVATGELFF,TGTGCCAGCACAGGGGGAGTGGCTACCGGGGAGCTGTTTTTT
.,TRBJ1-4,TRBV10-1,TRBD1,CASTGSTGGKLFF,TGCGCCAGCACGGGATCAACAGGGGGAAAACTGTTTTTT
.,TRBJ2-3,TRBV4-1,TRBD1,CASSRLGQGASTDTQYF,TGCGCCAGCAGCCGGCTCGGACAGGGAGCGTCCACAGATACGCAGTATTTT
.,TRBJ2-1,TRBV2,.,CASSEVGGIPYNEQFF,TGTGCCAGCAGTGAAGTGGGAGGCATCCCCTACAATGAGCAGTTCTTC
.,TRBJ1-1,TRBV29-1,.,CSVEMGPYNTEAFF,TGCAGCGTTGAAATGGGACCTTATAACACTGAAGCTTTCTTT
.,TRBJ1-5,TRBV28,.,CASREGGENQPQHF,TGTGCCAGCAGAGAGGGTGGGGAGAATCAGCCCCAGCATTTT
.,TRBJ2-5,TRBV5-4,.,CASSLRAGSYQETQYF,TGTGCCAGCAGCTTGAGGGCCGGGAGCTATCAAGAGACCCAGTACTTC
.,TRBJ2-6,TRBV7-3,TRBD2,CASSLTGLANGANVLTF,TGTGCCAGCAGCTTAACGGGACTAGCGAATGGGGCCAACGTCCTGACTTTC
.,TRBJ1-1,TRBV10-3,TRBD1,CAITGDRGRLGTEAFF,TGTGCCATCACTGGGGACAGGGGGCGGTTGGGCACTGAAGCTTTCTTT
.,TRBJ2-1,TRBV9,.,CASSVSTQGSEQFF,TGTGCCAGCAGCGTATCCACACAGGGCAGTGAGCAGTTCTTC
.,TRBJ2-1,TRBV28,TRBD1,CASSPRTGTGVSEQFF,TGTGCCAGCAGCCCCCGAACCGGGACAGGGGTCAGTGAGCAGTTCTTC
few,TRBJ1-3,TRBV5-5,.,CASSLIQGSYGNTIYF,TGTGCCAGCAGCTTGATCCAGGGTTCATACGGAAACACCATATATTTT
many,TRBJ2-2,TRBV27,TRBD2,CASSSPSGERWTGELFF,TGTGCCAGCAGTTCCCCTAGCGGGGAGAGGTGGACCGGGGAGCTGTTTTTT
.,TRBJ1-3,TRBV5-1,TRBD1,CASSLGQASSGNTIYF,TGCGCCAGCAGCCTAGGACAGGCAAGCTCTGGAAACACCATATATTTT
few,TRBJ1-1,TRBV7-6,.,CASSLRGNTEAFF,TGTGCCAGCAGCTTACGCGGGAACACTGAAGCTTTCTTT
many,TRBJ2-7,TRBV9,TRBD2,CASSVEAGGFEEQYF,TGTGCCAGCAGCGTAGAAGCGGGAGGGTTCGAAGAGCAGTACTTC
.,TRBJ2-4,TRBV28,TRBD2,CASSPPGGRGRTKNIQYF,TGTGCCAGCAGTCCACCCGGGGGGCGCGGGAGGACCAAAAACATTCAGTACTTC
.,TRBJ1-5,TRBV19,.,CATQGGGTSNQPQHF,TGTGCCACCCAAGGAGGGGGAACTAGCAATCAGCCCCAGCATTTT
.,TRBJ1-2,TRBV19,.,CASSISTDSGYGYTF,TGTGCCAGTAGTATTAGCACAGATAGCGGCTATGGCTACACCTTC
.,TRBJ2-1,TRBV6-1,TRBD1,CASSASGQGDYNEQFF,TGTGCCAGCAGTGCCTCGGGACAGGGTGATTACAATGAGCAGTTCTTC
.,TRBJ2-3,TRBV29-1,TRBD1,CSANRDRGLSQYF,TGCAGCGCAAACCGGGACAGGGGGCTCTCGCAGTATTTT
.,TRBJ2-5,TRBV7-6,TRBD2,CASSSPRAGEETQYF,TGTGCCAGCAGCTCCCCCAGGGCGGGGGAAGAGACCCAGTACTTC
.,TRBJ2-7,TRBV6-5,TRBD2,CASSPRLAGGHEQYF,TGTGCCAGCAGTCCCCGACTAGCGGGAGGACACGAGCAGTACTTC
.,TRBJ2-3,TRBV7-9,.,CASSLALAASTDTQYF,TGTGCCAGCAGCTTAGCGCTGGCAGCTAGCACAGATACGCAGTATTTT
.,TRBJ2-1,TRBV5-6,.,CASSLLTEHLSNEQFF,TGTGCCAGCAGCTTGTTAACGGAACATTTGAGCAATGAGCAGTTCTTC
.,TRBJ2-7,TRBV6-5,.,CASSYRPTYEQYF,TGTGCCAGCAGTTACAGGCCCACCTACGAGCAGTACTTC
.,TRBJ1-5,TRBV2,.,CASTRVALNQPQHF,TGTGCCAGCACGAGGGTCGCGCTCAATCAGCCCCAGCATTTT
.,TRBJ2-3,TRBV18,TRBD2,CASAPGLDRTDTQYF,TGTGCCAGCGCACCGGGACTAGACCGCACAGATACGCAGTATTTT
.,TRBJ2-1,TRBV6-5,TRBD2,CASSYRGLAANEQFF,TGTGCCAGCAGTTACAGGGGACTAGCGGCTAATGAGCAGTTCTTC
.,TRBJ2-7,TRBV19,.,CASSISSNPYPKQYF,TGTGCCAGTAGTATATCCTCTAATCCGTATCCGAAGCAGTACTTC
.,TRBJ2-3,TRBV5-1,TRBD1,CASSRGQAPDTQYF,TGCGCCAGCAGCAGGGGACAGGCCCCAGATACGCAGTATTTT
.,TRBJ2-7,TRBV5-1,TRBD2,CASSLEGLAGPEQYF,TGCGCCAGCAGCTTGGAGGGTCTAGCGGGACCCGAGCAGTACTTC
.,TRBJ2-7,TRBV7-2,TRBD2,CASSLVGTSAYEQYF,TGTGCCAGCAGCTTAGTAGGGACTAGCGCCTACGAGCAGTACTTC
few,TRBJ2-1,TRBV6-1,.,CASSEVPPYNEQFF,TGTGCCAGCAGTGAAGTCCCCCCTTACAATGAGCAGTTCTTC
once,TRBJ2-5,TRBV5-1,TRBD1,CASSGQGIETQYF,TGCGCCAGCAGCGGACAGGGGATAGAGACCCAGTACTTC
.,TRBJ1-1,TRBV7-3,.,CASSWTENTEAFF,TGTGCCAGCAGCTGGACAGAGAACACTGAAGCTTTCTTT
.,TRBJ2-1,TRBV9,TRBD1,CASSVSTGAEQFF,TGTGCCAGCAGCGTTTCGACAGGGGCTGAGCAGTTCTTC
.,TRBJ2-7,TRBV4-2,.,CASSHSPGAEQYF,TGTGCCAGCAGCCATTCCCCTGGCGCCGAGCAGTACTTC
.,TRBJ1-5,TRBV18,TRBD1,CASSPQGAGTDQPQHF,TGTGCCAGCTCACCACAAGGAGCAGGGACAGATCAGCCCCAGCATTTT
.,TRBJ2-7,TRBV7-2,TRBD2,CASSATSGRLGEQYF,TGTGCCAGCAGCGCAACTAGCGGCCGTCTAGGGGAGCAGTACTTC
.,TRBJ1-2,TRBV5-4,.,CASSYRDAYGYTF,TGTGCCAGCAGCTACAGGGACGCCTATGGCTACACCTTC
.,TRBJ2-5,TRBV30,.,CAWSVSRGFGETQYF,TGTGCCTGGAGTGTTTCAAGGGGCTTTGGAGAGACCCAGTACTTC